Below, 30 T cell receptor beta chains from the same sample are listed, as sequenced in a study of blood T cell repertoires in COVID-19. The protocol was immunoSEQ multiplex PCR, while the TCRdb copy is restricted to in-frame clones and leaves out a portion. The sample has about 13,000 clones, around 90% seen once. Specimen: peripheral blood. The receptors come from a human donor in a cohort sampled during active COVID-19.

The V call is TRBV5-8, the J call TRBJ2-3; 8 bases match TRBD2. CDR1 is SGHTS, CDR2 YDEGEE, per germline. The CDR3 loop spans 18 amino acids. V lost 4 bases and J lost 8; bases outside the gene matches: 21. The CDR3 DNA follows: TGTGCCAGCAGCCCCCTATTCCCTCAAAGTAGCGGGGAGGTTACGCAGTATTTT. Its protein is CASSPLFPQSSGEVTQYF.

For the CDR3, the DNA is TGTGCCATCAGTGGTTCTCCGGGACAGGGGGCGCGCGAGCAGTACTTC. This gives the protein CAISGSPGQGAREQYF. This chain connects TRBV10-3 to TRBJ2-7; 12 nucleotides align to TRBD1. The CDR3 has 16 residues. Trimming cost V 4 bases and J 6 bases; bases outside gene matches: 10. CDR1 and CDR2 from the germline V gene are ENHRY and SYGVKD.

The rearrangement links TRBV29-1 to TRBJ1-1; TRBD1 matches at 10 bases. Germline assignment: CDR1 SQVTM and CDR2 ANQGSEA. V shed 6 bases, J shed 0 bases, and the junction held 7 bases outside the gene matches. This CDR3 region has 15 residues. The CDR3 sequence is CSVRTGGLMNTEAFF. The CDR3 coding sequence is TGCAGCGTCCGGACAGGGGGATTGATGAACACTGAAGCTTTCTTT.

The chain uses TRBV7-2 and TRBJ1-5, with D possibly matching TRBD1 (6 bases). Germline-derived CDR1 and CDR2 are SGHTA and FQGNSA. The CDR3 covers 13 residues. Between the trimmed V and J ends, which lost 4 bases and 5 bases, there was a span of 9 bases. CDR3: CASSSEGDQPQHF. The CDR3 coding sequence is TGTGCCAGCAGCTCAGAGGGGGATCAGCCCCAGCATTTT.

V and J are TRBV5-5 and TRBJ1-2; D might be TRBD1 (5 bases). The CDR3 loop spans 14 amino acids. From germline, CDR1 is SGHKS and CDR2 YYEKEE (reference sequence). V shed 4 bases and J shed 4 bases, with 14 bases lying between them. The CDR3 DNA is TGTGCCAGCAGCCCACAGGACGACTTCTATGGCTACACCTTC. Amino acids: CASSPQDDFYGYTF.

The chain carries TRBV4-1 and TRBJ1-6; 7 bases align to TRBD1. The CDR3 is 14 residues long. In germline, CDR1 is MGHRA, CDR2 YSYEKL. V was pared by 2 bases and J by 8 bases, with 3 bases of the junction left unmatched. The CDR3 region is CASSQPTGDSPLHF. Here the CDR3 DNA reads TGCGCCAGCAGCCAACCTACAGGGGATTCACCCCTCCACTTT.

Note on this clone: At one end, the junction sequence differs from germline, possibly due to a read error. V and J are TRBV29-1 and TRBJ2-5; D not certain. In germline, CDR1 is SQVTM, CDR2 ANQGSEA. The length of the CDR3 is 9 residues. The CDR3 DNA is TGCAGCGTCGAAGAGACCCAGTACTTC. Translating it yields CSVEETQYF. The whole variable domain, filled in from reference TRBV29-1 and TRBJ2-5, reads SAVISQKPSRDICQRGTSLTIQCQVDSQVTMMFWYRQQPGQSLTLIATANQGSEATYESGFVIDKFPISRPNLTFSTLTVSNMSPEDSSIYLCSVEETQYFGPGTRLLVL.

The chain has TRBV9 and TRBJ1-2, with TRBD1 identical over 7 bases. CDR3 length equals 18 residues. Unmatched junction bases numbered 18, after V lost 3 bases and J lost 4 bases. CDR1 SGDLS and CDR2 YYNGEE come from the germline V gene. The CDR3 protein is CASSAEDRCPPRTYGYTF. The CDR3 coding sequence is TGTGCCAGCAGCGCAGAGGACAGGTGCCCCCCACGGACCTATGGCTACACCTTC.

The CDR3: CASSLAGKSLGQGIHEQFF. The CDR3 nucleotides read TGTGCCAGCAGCTTGGCCGGTAAGTCGCTGGGACAGGGGATCCATGAGCAGTTCTTC. This chain links TRBV5-6 with TRBJ2-1; 10 bases match TRBD1. Germline V lookup: CDR1 SGHDT, CDR2 YYEEEE. V was pared by 0 bases and J by 8 bases, with 17 bases of the junction left unmatched. The CDR3 has 19 residues. Supplemented by reference TRBV5-6 and TRBJ2-1, the full variable domain reads DAGVTQSPTHLIKTRGQQVTLRCSPKSGHDTVSWYQQALGQGPQFIFQYYEEEERQRGNFPDRFSGHQFPNYSSELNVNALLLGDSALYLCASSLAGKSLGQGIHEQFFGPGTRLTVL.

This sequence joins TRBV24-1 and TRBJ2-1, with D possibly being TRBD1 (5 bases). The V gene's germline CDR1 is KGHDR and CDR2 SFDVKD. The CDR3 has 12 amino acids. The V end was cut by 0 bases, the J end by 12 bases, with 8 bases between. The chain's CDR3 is CATSDLVQGQFF. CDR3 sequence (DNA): TGTGCCACCAGTGATTTGGTGCAGGGGCAGTTCTTC.

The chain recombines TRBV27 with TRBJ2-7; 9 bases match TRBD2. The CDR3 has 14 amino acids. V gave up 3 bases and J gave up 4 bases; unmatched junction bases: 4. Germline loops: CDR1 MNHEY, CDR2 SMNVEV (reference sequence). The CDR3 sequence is CASSFGTSLYEQYF. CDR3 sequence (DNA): TGTGCCAGCAGTTTCGGGACTAGCTTGTACGAGCAGTACTTC.

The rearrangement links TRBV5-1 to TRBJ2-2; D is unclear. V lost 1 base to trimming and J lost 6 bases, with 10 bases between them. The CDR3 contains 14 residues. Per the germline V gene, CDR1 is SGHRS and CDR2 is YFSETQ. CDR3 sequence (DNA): TGCGCCAGCAGCTTGAACGGAGACCCCGGGGAGCTGTTTTTT. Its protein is CASSLNGDPGELFF.

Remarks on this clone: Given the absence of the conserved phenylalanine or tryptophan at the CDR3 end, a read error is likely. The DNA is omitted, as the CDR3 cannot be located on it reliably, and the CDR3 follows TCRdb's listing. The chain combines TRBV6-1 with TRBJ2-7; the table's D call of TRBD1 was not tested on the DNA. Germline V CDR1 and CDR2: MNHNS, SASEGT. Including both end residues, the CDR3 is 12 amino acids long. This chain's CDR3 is CASSEYTGGPSL.

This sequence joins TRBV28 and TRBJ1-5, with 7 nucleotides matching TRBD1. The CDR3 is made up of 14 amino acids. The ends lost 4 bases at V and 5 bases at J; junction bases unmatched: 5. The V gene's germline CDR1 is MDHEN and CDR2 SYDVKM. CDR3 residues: CASSWDSGYQPQHF. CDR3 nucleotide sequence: TGTGCCAGCAGTTGGGACAGCGGCTATCAGCCCCAGCATTTT.

The DNA of the CDR3 is TGTGCCAGCAGCTTAGGGGGGCGTAACACCGGGGAGCTGTTTTTT. This gives the protein CASSLGGRNTGELFF. This chain links TRBV11-3 with TRBJ2-2, with D tentatively TRBD1 (6 bases). CDR1 is SGHNT and CDR2 is YENEEA in the germline V gene. Trimming stripped 1 base from V and 2 bases from J, with 8 bases between. This CDR3 is built from 15 residues.

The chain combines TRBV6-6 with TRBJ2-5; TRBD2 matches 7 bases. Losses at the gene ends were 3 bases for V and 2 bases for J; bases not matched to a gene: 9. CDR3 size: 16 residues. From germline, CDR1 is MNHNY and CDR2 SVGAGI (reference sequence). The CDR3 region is CASSYGVAGRQETQYF. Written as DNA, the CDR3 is TGTGCCAGCAGTTATGGGGTAGCGGGTCGACAAGAGACCCAGTACTTC.

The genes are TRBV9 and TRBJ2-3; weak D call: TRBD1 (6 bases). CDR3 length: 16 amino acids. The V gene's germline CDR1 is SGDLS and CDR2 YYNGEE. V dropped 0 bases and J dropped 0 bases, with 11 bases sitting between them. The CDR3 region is CASSVVGGASTDTQYF. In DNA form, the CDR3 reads TGTGCCAGCAGCGTAGTAGGGGGAGCTAGCACAGATACGCAGTATTTT.

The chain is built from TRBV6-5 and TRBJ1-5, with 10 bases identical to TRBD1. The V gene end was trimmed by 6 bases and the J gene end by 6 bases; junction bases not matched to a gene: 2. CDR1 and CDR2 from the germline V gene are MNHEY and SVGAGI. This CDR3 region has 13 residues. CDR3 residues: CASRGTGVQPQHF. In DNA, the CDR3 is TGTGCCAGCAGGGGGACAGGGGTTCAGCCCCAGCATTTT.

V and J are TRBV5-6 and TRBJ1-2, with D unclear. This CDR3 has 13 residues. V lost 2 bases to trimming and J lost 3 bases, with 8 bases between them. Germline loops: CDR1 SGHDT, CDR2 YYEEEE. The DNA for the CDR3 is TGTGCCAGCAGCTTAGTGGCGGACTATGGCTACACCTTC. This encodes CASSLVADYGYTF.

CDR3 nucleotide sequence: TGTGCCATCAGTGAGTCGCAGGAGGATAGCACTGAAGCTTTCTTT. Translated, it gives CAISESQEDSTEAFF. J is TRBJ1-1 and V is TRBV10-3; D is uncertain. The CDR3 runs 15 residues. The V and J ends lost 0 bases and 4 bases respectively, with 12 bases between them. CDR1 is ENHRY and CDR2 is SYGVKD in the germline V gene.

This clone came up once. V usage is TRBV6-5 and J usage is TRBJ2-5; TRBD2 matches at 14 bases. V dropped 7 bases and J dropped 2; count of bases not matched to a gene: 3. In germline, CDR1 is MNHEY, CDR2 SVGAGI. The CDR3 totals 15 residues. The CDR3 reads CASTGTSGGQETQYF. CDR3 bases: TGTGCCAGCACCGGGACTAGCGGGGGACAAGAGACCCAGTACTTC.

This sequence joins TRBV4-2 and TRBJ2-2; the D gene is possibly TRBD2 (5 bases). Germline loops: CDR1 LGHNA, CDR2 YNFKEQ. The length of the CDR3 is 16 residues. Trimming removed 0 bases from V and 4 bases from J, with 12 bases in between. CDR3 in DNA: TGTGCCAGCAGCCAAGATGAGGGAAAGAGCACCGGGGAGCTGTTTTTT. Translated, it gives CASSQDEGKSTGELFF.

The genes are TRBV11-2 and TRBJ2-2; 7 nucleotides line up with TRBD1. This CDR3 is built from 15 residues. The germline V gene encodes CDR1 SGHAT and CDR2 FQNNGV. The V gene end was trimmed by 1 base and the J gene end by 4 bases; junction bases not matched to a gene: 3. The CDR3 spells CASSLVTGATGELFF. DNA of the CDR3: TGTGCCAGCAGCTTAGTTACAGGGGCCACCGGGGAGCTGTTTTTT.

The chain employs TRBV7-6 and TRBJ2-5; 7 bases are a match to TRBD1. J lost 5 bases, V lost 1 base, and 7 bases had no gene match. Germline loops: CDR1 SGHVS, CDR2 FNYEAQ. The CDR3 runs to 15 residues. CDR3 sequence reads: CASSLGDRVWETQYF. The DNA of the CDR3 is TGTGCCAGCAGCTTAGGTGACAGGGTTTGGGAGACCCAGTACTTC.

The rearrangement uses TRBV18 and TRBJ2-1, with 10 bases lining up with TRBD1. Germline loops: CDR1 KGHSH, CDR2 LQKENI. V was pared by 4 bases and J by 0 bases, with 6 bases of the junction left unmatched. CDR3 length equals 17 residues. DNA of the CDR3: TGTGCCAGCTCACTCTCGACAGGGGGCATCTCCTACAATGAGCAGTTCTTC. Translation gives CASSLSTGGISYNEQFF.

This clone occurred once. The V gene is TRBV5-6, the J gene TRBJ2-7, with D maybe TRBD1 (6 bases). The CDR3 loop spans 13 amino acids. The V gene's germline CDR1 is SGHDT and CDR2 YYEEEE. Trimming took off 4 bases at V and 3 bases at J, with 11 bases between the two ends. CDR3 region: CASSNTGNYEQYF. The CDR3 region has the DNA TGTGCCAGCAGCAATACAGGGAACTACGAGCAGTACTTC.

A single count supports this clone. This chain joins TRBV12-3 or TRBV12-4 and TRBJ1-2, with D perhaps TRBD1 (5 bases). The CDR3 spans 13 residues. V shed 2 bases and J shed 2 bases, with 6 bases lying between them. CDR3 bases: TGTGCCAGCAGTTTACGACAGAACTATGGCTACACCTTC. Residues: CASSLRQNYGYTF.

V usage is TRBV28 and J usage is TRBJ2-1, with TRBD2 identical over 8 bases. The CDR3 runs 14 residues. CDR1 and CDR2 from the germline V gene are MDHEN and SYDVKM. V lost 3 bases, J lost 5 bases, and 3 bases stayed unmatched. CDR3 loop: CASSFAGGHNEQFF. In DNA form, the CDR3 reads TGTGCCAGCAGTTTTGCGGGAGGCCACAATGAGCAGTTCTTC. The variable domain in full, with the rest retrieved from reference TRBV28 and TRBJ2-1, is DVKVTQSSRYLVKRTGEKVFLECVQDMDHENMFWYRQDPGLGLRLIYFSYDVKMKEKGDIPEGYSVSREKKERFSLILESASTNQTSMYLCASSFAGGHNEQFFGPGTRLTVL.

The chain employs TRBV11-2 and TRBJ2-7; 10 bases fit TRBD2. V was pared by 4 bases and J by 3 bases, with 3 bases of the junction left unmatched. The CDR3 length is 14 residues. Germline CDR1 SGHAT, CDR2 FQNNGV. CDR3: CASSSLAGGYEQYF. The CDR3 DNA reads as TGTGCCAGCAGCTCCTTAGCGGGGGGCTACGAGCAGTACTTC.

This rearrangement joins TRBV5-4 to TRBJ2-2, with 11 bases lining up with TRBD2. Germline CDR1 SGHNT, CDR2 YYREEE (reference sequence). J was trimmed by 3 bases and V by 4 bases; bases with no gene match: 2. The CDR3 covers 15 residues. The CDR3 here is CASSAGLADTGELFF. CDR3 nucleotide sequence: TGTGCCAGCAGCGCGGGACTAGCGGACACCGGGGAGCTGTTTTTT.